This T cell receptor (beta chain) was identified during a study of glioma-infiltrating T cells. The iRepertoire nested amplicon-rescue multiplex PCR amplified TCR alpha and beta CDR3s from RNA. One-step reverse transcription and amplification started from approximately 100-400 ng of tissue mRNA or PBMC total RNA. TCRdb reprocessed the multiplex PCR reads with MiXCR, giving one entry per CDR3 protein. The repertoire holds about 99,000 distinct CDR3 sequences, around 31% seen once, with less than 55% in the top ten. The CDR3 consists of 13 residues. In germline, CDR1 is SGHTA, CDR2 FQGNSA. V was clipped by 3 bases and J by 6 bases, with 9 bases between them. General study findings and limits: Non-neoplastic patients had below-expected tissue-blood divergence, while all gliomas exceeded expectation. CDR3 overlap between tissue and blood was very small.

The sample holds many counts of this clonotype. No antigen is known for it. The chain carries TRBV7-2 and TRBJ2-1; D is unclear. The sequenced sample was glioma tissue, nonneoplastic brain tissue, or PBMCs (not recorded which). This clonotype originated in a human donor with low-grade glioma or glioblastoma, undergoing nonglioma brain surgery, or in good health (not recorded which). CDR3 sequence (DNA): TGTGCCAGCAGCTTTAATACGGCCAATGAGCAGTTCTTC. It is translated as CASSFNTANEQFF. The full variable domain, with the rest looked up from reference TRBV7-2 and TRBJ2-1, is GAGVSQSPSNKVTEKGKDVELRCDPISGHTALYWYRQSLGQGLEFLIYFQGNSAPDKSGLPSDRFSAERTGGSVSTLTIQRTQQEDSAVYLCASSFNTANEQFFGPGTRLTVL.